This T cell receptor beta chain emerged from a study of long-term antiretroviral therapy in people with HIV. Across the whole study: Some samples came about a decade before the 2015 immediate-ART recommendation, and these were the earliest.

They ran version v3.0 of the immunoSEQ assay at survey level. Sequenced by immunoSEQ multiplex PCR; TCRdb stores in-frame clones only, minus some. Of some 40,000 clones detected, 80% appear once; the ten largest clones hold around 5%. Every donor contributed at least one pre-ART and at least two post-ART PBMC samples. Each sample contained roughly 0.85-10 million cryopreserved PBMC, thawed before DNA extraction. CDR1 PRHDT and CDR2 FYEKMQ come from the germline V gene (reference sequence). The CDR3 consists of 17 residues. Deletions cut 7 bases from V and 0 bases from J, with 19 bases between. The clonotype comes from a man between 18 and 29 years old with HIV. The chain carries TRBV13 and TRBJ1-3, with D hard to call. Material: unsorted PBMCs, obtained 1.5 years after starting antiretroviral therapy. The CDR3 protein is CASTPRSGRLSGNTIYF. The CDR3, as DNA: TGTGCCAGCACCCCGCGGAGCGGGCGTCTCTCTGGAAACACCATATATTTT.